Listed below are T cell receptor beta chains from one sample, sequenced in a study of Graves' ophthalmopathy and Graves' hyperthyroidism. TCRdb recomputed calls from the multiplex PCR reads with MiXCR, one row per CDR3 protein. The sample shows roughly 350,000 distinct CDR3 sequences, about 15% of them seen only once. The sample consisted of peripheral blood. These receptors were taken from an adult woman with stable Graves' hyperthyroidism. CDR3s include the opening cysteine and the closing phenylalanine or tryptophan. Each record gives: CDR3 DNA, CDR3 protein, D gene, clone size, V gene, J gene. A D gene is named only where the DNA matches it firmly. Clone size is not always given. Where it is, it says once, few, many or a class for expanded clones.

TGTGCCAGTTCCTCCTTGCAGGGGGGCATTCAGCCCCAGCATTTT	CASSSLQGGIQPQHF	TRBD1	many	TRBV18	TRBJ1-5
TGTGCCAGCACCATCACCCGGGGCGGTTTCGTTTCACCCCTCCACTTT	CASTITRGGFVSPLHF	NA	once	TRBV12-3/TRBV12-4	TRBJ1-6
TGCGCCAGCAGCTTGGTGTCAGGCGCGAACACCGGGGAGCTGTTTTTT	CASSLVSGANTGELFF	NA	many	TRBV5-1	TRBJ2-2
TGTGCCAGCAGTCCTCTGGGAAACTTAGGACAGGCCAATTCACCCCTCCACTTT	CASSPLGNLGQANSPLHF	TRBD1	many	TRBV6-1	TRBJ1-6
TGCAGTGCTAGAGGCTCCGAGCAGTACTTC	CSARGSEQYF	NA	many	TRBV20-1	TRBJ2-7
TGTGCCAGCAGTTACTCGAAGTTAGGGATTACCTCCTCTGGAAACACCATATATTTT	CASSYSKLGITSSGNTIYF	NA	few	TRBV6-2/TRBV6-3	TRBJ1-3
TGTGCCAGCAGTTTCCAGGAAGACAGTTACCAAGAGACCCAGTACTTC	CASSFQEDSYQETQYF	NA	NA	TRBV6-2/TRBV6-3	TRBJ2-5
TGTGCCAGCAGCGTAAGGACTAGCGGGAGCGGGTACAATGAGCAGTTCTTC	CASSVRTSGSGYNEQFF	TRBD2	few	TRBV9	TRBJ2-1
TGCAGTGCTAGGGGTCTAGCGGGTGCTAACTACGAGCAGTACTTC	CSARGLAGANYEQYF	TRBD2	many	TRBV20-1	TRBJ2-7
TGTGCCAGCTCACCCGGTCCGGGACAGCACTACCAAGAGACCCAGTACTTC	CASSPGPGQHYQETQYF	TRBD1	few	TRBV18	TRBJ2-5
TGTGCCTGGAGGCTCCCTTCGGCGGTCCGGGGTTATGGCTACACCTTC	CAWRLPSAVRGYGYTF	NA	NA	TRBV30	TRBJ1-2
TGTGCCAGCAGTTACGCGCCGGGACAGGGGTACGAGCAGTACTTC	CASSYAPGQGYEQYF	TRBD1	many	TRBV6-2/TRBV6-3	TRBJ2-7
TGTGCCAGCAGCTCAAGAATCCAGTGGGAGGGTGAGACCCAGTACTTC	CASSSRIQWEGETQYF	TRBD2	many	TRBV7-9	TRBJ2-5
TGCGCCAGCAGATCAGCGGAGACCCAGTACTTC	CASRSAETQYF	NA	many	TRBV5-1	TRBJ2-5
TGCGCCAGCAGCTATACGGGAACTGAAGCTTTCTTT	CASSYTGTEAFF	NA	NA	TRBV5-1	TRBJ1-1
TGTGCCAGCAGTTACCTAGAAGCAGGGCGAACCGGGGAGCTGTTTTTT	CASSYLEAGRTGELFF	NA	many	TRBV6-5	TRBJ2-2
TGTGCCAGCAACCCCCGACAGGGACCTTATAGCAATCAGCCCCAGCATTTT	CASNPRQGPYSNQPQHF	TRBD1	many	TRBV7-2	TRBJ1-5
TGTGCCACCAGTGATTTGCCCGCCGTACAGCACTACGAGCAGTACTTC	CATSDLPAVQHYEQYF	NA	many	TRBV24-1	TRBJ2-7
TGCAGCGTTGGACAATCAGCGGGAGGCATCTACGAGCAGTACTTC	CSVGQSAGGIYEQYF	TRBD2	many	TRBV29-1	TRBJ2-7
TGTGCCAGCAAGCAACAGGGACCTTTATTGGGCTACACCTTC	CASKQQGPLLGYTF	NA	many	TRBV2	TRBJ1-2
TGTGCCAGCCTAGGAGCTTACTTCTCCTACGAGCAGTACTTC	CASLGAYFSYEQYF	NA	few	TRBV2	TRBJ2-7
TGTGCCAGCAGTGAAATTACCACCGCACGGAACACTGAAGCTTTCTTT	CASSEITTARNTEAFF	NA	many	TRBV25-1	TRBJ1-1
TGTGCCAGTAGTGTGACTGATTCCTACGAGCAGTACTTC	CASSVTDSYEQYF	NA	many	TRBV19	TRBJ2-7
TGCAGTGCTCCGCCTATAGCGGGAGGGAAAGAAGAGACCCAGTACTTC	CSAPPIAGGKEETQYF	TRBD2	NA	TRBV20-1	TRBJ2-5
TGTGCCAGCAGCTGGGACCGGGACTATACCTACGAGCAGTACTTC	CASSWDRDYTYEQYF	TRBD2	many	TRBV7-2	TRBJ2-7
TGTGCCAGCAGCTTATGGCTAGCGGGAGGGCTCTCCTACGAGCAGTACTTC	CASSLWLAGGLSYEQYF	TRBD2	many	TRBV7-2	TRBJ2-7